The 15 T cell receptor beta chains below all came from one sample that was sequenced in a study of cytomegalovirus exposure and HLA in healthy donors. PCR amplification relied on 60 Vbeta primers (plus 13 Jbeta primers). The data were produced by immunoSEQ multiplex PCR, yet TCRdb's version contains in-frame clones alone and is incomplete. This table holds around 150,000 clones, over 50% found once. Material: PBMCs. Receptor source: a human donor in good health.

The rearrangement links TRBV11-3 to TRBJ2-7; D is possibly TRBD2 (5 bases). The CDR3 totals 12 residues. Trimming pared 5 bases from V and 5 bases from J, leaving 10 bases between. Per the germline V gene, CDR1 is SGHNT and CDR2 is YENEEA. The CDR3: CASSPDYDEQYF. The DNA of the CDR3 is TGTGCCAGCAGCCCAGACTACGACGAGCAGTACTTC. Full variable domain (outside the CDR3, taken from reference TRBV11-3 and TRBJ2-7): EAGVVQSPRYKIIEKKQPVAFWCNPISGHNTLYWYLQNLGQGPELLIRYENEEAVDDSQLPKDRFSAERLKGVDSTLKIQPAELGDSAVYLCASSPDYDEQYFGPGTRLTVT.

In this sample, this clone turned up a few times. The V and J genes are TRBV4-2 and TRBJ2-5, with D maybe TRBD2 (6 bases). The CDR3 is 16 residues long. Per the germline V gene, CDR1 is LGHNA and CDR2 is YNFKEQ. Trimming removed 4 bases from V and 2 bases from J, with 17 bases in between. The CDR3 DNA reads as TGTGCCAGCAGCCCCACTACTGGACGGGGGCAAGAGACCCAGTACTTC. Translating it yields CASSPTTGRGQETQYF.

V is TRBV7-8 and J is TRBJ2-5, with D perhaps matching TRBD2 (6 bases). In germline, CDR1 is SGHVS, CDR2 FQNEAQ. The CDR3 is made up of 16 amino acids. The V end lost 3 bases, the J end lost 7 bases, and 21 bases lay between the germline ends. CDR3 sequence reads: CASSFQTTGQGGTQYF. The CDR3 DNA reads as TGTGCCAGCAGCTTTCAAACCACAGGTCAGGGAGGGACCCAGTACTTC.

The rearrangement links TRBV6-6 to TRBJ2-7, with D tentatively TRBD1 (6 bases). V lost 3 bases and J 9 bases, leaving 15 bases between the germline ends. Germline V gene sequence: CDR1 MNHNY, CDR2 SVGAGI (reference sequence). The CDR3 has 13 residues. The CDR3: CASSYQGPQGQYF. CDR3 DNA sequence: TGTGCCAGCAGTTATCAGGGGCCTCAAGGGCAGTACTTC.

The chain uses TRBV2 and TRBJ2-7, with a tentative D call TRBD1 (6 bases). The CDR3 has 13 amino acids. Germline assignment: CDR1 SNHLY and CDR2 FYNNEI. The V end lost 7 bases, the J end lost 7 bases, and 17 bases lay between the germline ends. This chain's CDR3 is CASTPDRTGEQYF. The CDR3, as DNA: TGTGCCAGCACCCCAGACAGGACGGGAGAGCAGTACTTC.

This sequence joins TRBV7-8 and TRBJ2-7; 7 bases map to TRBD2. The J segment lost 3 bases and the V segment lost 4 bases, leaving 3 bases of the junction unmatched. This CDR3 is built from 13 residues. Germline CDR1 and CDR2: SGHVS and FQNEAQ. The CDR3 is CASSYSGGYEQYF. For the CDR3, the DNA is TGTGCCAGCAGCTATTCGGGGGGCTACGAGCAGTACTTC.

The chain recombines TRBV4-1 with TRBJ1-5, with TRBD1 matching 7 bases. CDR3 size: 15 residues. J was trimmed by 2 bases and V by 3 bases; bases with no gene match: 4. The V gene's germline CDR1 is MGHRA and CDR2 YSYEKL. CDR3 in DNA: TGCGCCAGCAGCCACCACACAGGGGGCAATCAGCCCCAGCATTTT. It specifies CASSHHTGGNQPQHF.

The V gene is TRBV28, the J gene TRBJ2-2; D ambiguous. The V gene lost 5 bases and the J gene lost 5 bases, with 9 bases spanning the gap. CDR1 and CDR2 (germline): MDHEN, SYDVKM. The CDR3 extends over 13 amino acids. The CDR3 nucleotides read TGTGCCAGCAGTCGAACCACAACCGGGGAGCTGTTTTTT. It encodes CASSRTTTGELFF.

The V and J genes are TRBV5-1 and TRBJ2-7; 11 positions agree with TRBD2. There are 18 residues in the CDR3. The germline CDR1 and CDR2 sequences are SGHRS and YFSETQ. Trimming removed 0 bases from V and 0 bases from J; junction bases left unmatched: 8. CDR3 in amino acids: CASSLGLAGHQSSYEQYF. CDR3 sequence (DNA): TGCGCCAGCAGCTTGGGACTAGCGGGGCACCAAAGCTCCTACGAGCAGTACTTC. Drawing the rest from reference TRBV5-1 and TRBJ2-7, the complete variable domain is KAGVTQTPRYLIKTRGQQVTLSCSPISGHRSVSWYQQTPGQGLQFLFEYFSETQRNKGNFPGRFSGRQFSNSRSEMNVSTLELGDSALYLCASSLGLAGHQSSYEQYFGPGTRLTVT.

This chain links TRBV19 with TRBJ1-2; a weak D match, TRBD1 (6 bases). The CDR3 length is 12 residues. Germline V gives CDR1 LNHDA, CDR2 SQIVND (reference sequence). V was trimmed by 3 bases and J by 10 bases, leaving 12 bases between them. CDR3 loop: CASSIPQGYYTF. The CDR3, as DNA: TGTGCCAGTAGTATTCCCCAGGGGTACTACACCTTC.

This clone was detected only a few times. The rearrangement links TRBV11-2 to TRBJ2-1; the D is unclear. The CDR3 covers 11 residues. V lost 3 bases, J lost 8 bases, and 5 bases lay in between. The V gene's germline CDR1 is SGHAT and CDR2 FQNNGV. The CDR3 DNA reads TGTGCCAGCAGCTTCCTCGATGAGCAGTTCTTC. Translated: CASSFLDEQFF.

The V gene is TRBV29-1, the J gene TRBJ2-5, with 9 nucleotides matching TRBD1. Trimming removed 8 bases from V and 5 bases from J; junction bases left unmatched: 9. The CDR3 sequence is 13 residues long. Germline CDR1 is SQVTM and CDR2 is ANQGSEA. CDR3 residues: CSFPGTGSETQYF. The CDR3 nucleotides read TGCAGCTTCCCAGGGACAGGGTCGGAGACCCAGTACTTC.

The chain links TRBV18 to TRBJ2-3, with D perhaps matching TRBD2 (6 bases). CDR3 length: 15 residues. Trimming pared 3 bases from V and 1 base from J, leaving 11 bases between. CDR1 KGHSH and CDR2 LQKENI come from the germline V gene. The CDR3 DNA sequence: TGTGCCAGCTCACCTCCGGCTAGCGGCACAGATACGCAGTATTTT. Translated: CASSPPASGTDTQYF. The full variable domain, in which reference TRBV18 and TRBJ2-3 provide the parts outside the CDR3, is NAGVMQNPRHLVRRRGQEARLRCSPMKGHSHVYWYRQLPEEGLKFMVYLQKENIIDESGMPKERFSAEFPKEGPSILRIQQVVRGDSAAYFCASSPPASGTDTQYFGPGTRLTVL.

The chain carries TRBV2 and TRBJ1-3, with a possible D match to TRBD1 (6 bases). Germline V gives CDR1 SNHLY, CDR2 FYNNEI. The CDR3 covers 14 residues. The ends were cut back, 6 bases at V and 0 bases at J, with 9 bases in the middle. CDR3 protein: CASSGDISGNTIYF. The CDR3 DNA follows: TGTGCCAGCAGCGGGGACATCTCTGGAAACACCATATATTTT.

The rearrangement joins TRBV11-2 to TRBJ2-7, with 8 nucleotides matching TRBD1. The ends lost 4 bases at V and 6 bases at J; junction bases unmatched: 5. The CDR3 runs 13 residues. Germline CDR1 SGHAT, CDR2 FQNNGV. The DNA for the CDR3 is TGTGCCAGCAGCTCGACAGGGGTCGGCGAGCAGTACTTC. Protein product: CASSSTGVGEQYF.